This section outlines one T cell receptor (beta chain) sequence together with its context. Assay: immunoSEQ multiplex PCR; the TCRdb copy retains only in-frame clones and omits some. The table includes about 490,000 clones, about 79% detected once. Caucasian adults living in Nashville, Tennessee, provided all samples. Unsorted samples drew genomic DNA from about 90 million PBMCs. The sample is drawn from a study of shared clonotypes between healthy human individuals. CDR1 is SGHVS, CDR2 FQNEAQ, per germline. The CDR3 length is 14 residues. V lost 6 bases and J lost 0, with 12 bases in between. The V and J genes are TRBV7-8 and TRBJ2-7; D assignment may be TRBD1 or TRBD2 (5 bases each). The source is a woman aged 40-49 years in good health. Some clones in this sample may be carry-over from other donors' samples. Sequencing was performed on PBMCs. CDR3: CASRPPGRSYEQYF. DNA of the CDR3: TGTGCCAGCAGACCCCCGGGACGCTCCTACGAGCAGTACTTC.